These 5 T cell receptor beta chains came from one sample sequenced in a study of response to subunit inactivated influenza vaccine. MiXCR was run by TCRdb on the RT-PCR reads, yielding one entry per CDR3 protein. Found here are 400,000 to 550,000 distinct CDR3 sequences, around 25% of them singletons; the top ten hold about 1.9%. This material consisted of CD4+ T cells sorted from PBMCs, taken around 5 days after vaccination. The source of these receptors is a man in his fifties who received an inactivated influenza vaccine.

This chain uses TRBV4-3 with TRBJ1-1; 9 bases are a match to TRBD1. V dropped 2 bases and J dropped 7; count of bases not matched to a gene: 5. Germline lookup yields CDR1 LGHNA and CDR2 YSLEER. The CDR3 has 14 amino acids. The chain's CDR3 is CASSQPDRGGEAFF. In DNA, the CDR3 is TGCGCCAGCAGCCAACCCGACAGGGGGGGTGAAGCTTTCTTT.

This sequence joins TRBV12-3 or TRBV12-4 and TRBJ2-3, with a tentative D call TRBD2 (6 bases). Trimming cost V 1 base and J 0 bases, with 11 bases left between them. CDR3 size: 16 residues. The CDR3 DNA reads TGTGCCAGCAGTTTAGGGAGGGATCCTAGCACAGATACGCAGTATTTT. Its protein product is CASSLGRDPSTDTQYF.

The gene calls are TRBV20-1 and TRBJ2-3; 7 nucleotides agree with TRBD2. The germline V gene has CDR1 DFQATT and CDR2 SNEGSKA (reference sequence). The CDR3 extends over 13 amino acids. Losses at the gene ends were 3 bases for V and 4 bases for J; bases not matched to a gene: 4. The CDR3 here is CSASRTSSDTQYF. CDR3 nucleotides: TGCAGTGCTAGCCGGACTAGTTCAGATACGCAGTATTTT.

The V call is TRBV11-2, the J call TRBJ2-3; D not certain. Germline V gene data show CDR1 as SGHAT and CDR2 as FQNNGV. The CDR3 sequence is 12 residues long. Between the trimmed V and J ends, which lost 5 bases and 7 bases, there was a span of 10 bases. CDR3 loop: CASSAPGNTQYF. In nucleotides, the CDR3 is TGTGCCAGCAGCGCCCCTGGTAATACGCAGTATTTT.

This clonotype was seen a few times. This CDR3 reads CASSPEGLAGGSSYNEQFF. CDR3 bases: TGTGCCAGCAGCCCGGAGGGACTAGCGGGGGGGAGCTCCTACAATGAGCAGTTCTTC. V gene TRBV3-1 combines with J gene TRBJ2-1; 16 nucleotides agree with TRBD2. The CDR3 totals 19 residues. In germline, CDR1 is LGHDT, CDR2 YNNKEL (reference sequence). J gave up 0 bases and V 4 bases, and 6 bases lay outside the gene matches.